The 27 T cell receptor beta chains given below trace back to one sample, sequenced in a study of blood T cell repertoires in COVID-19. Measured with immunoSEQ multiplex PCR; TCRdb has only the in-frame clones, and not every one. The sample consists of 95,000 to 150,000 clones, about 85% of them appearing once. Sequenced: peripheral blood. Receptor source: a man aged 55 to 70 with acute or convalescent COVID-19.

This clone was detected a few times. This chain links TRBV9 with TRBJ2-3, with 7 bases that match TRBD2. V lost 4 bases, J lost 3 bases, and 8 bases stayed unmatched. CDR3 size: 15 residues. The germline V gene has CDR1 SGDLS and CDR2 YYNGEE. CDR3 protein: CASSPRERRTDTQYF. The CDR3 DNA reads TGTGCCAGCAGCCCGCGGGAGAGGAGGACAGATACGCAGTATTTT.

This clone appeared a few times. CDR3 bases: TGCGCCAGCAGCGAAGGGACTAGCGGGAGCTCGAGCTCCTACAATGAGCAGTTCTTC. Its translation: CASSEGTSGSSSSYNEQFF. The J gene is TRBJ2-1, the V gene TRBV5-1, with TRBD2 matching over 14 bases. Trimming took 4 bases from V and 0 from J; bases not matched to a gene: 9. This CDR3 region has 19 residues. Germline V lookup: CDR1 SGHRS, CDR2 YFSETQ.

The V gene is TRBV19, the J gene TRBJ1-1, with a tentative D call TRBD1 (6 bases). The V end lost 0 bases, the J end lost 1 base, and 6 bases lay between the germline ends. Germline lookup yields CDR1 LNHDA and CDR2 SQIVND (reference sequence). The CDR3 contains 14 residues. CDR3 sequence: CASSIEGGNTEAFF. The CDR3 DNA sequence: TGTGCCAGTAGTATAGAAGGGGGGAACACTGAAGCTTTCTTT.

V is TRBV21-1 and J is TRBJ1-1; the table's D call, TRBD1, was not checked against the DNA. TRBV21-1 is labeled a pseudogene. The CDR3 loop spans 15 amino acids. CDR3 residues: CASSSRTGMNTEAFF. As DNA, the CDR3 is TGTGCCAGCAGCTCCCGGACAGGGATGAACACTGAAGCTTTCTTT.

Notes on this clone: Other DNA sequences from this sample encode an identical CDR3 as well. The chain is built from TRBV5-1 and TRBJ2-2, with D perhaps matching TRBD2 (5 bases). Germline CDR1 SGHRS, CDR2 YFSETQ. This CDR3 region has 13 residues. Trimming pared 4 bases from V and 4 bases from J, leaving 8 bases between. For the CDR3, the DNA is TGCGCCAGCAGCCTTGCGGGCACCGGGGAGCTGTTTTTT. Translated, it gives CASSLAGTGELFF.

CDR3 in amino acids: CASGTSGPYEQYF. The CDR3 nucleotides are TGCGCCAGCGGGACTAGTGGGCCCTACGAGCAGTACTTC. This chain connects TRBV10-2 to TRBJ2-7; 8 bases map to TRBD2. Trimming took 8 bases from V and 2 from J; bases not matched to a gene: 5. In germline, CDR1 is WSHSY, CDR2 SAAADI. The CDR3 has 13 amino acids.

This chain joins TRBV7-9 and TRBJ1-6, with D hard to call. Trimming took off 5 bases at V and 9 bases at J, with 8 bases between the two ends. The germline V gene has CDR1 SEHNR and CDR2 FQNEAQ (reference sequence). CDR3 length: 12 residues. The CDR3, as DNA: TGTGCCAGCAGCGACTCGGGTTCACCCCTCCACTTT. Its protein product is CASSDSGSPLHF.

This chain joins TRBV24-1 and TRBJ2-4, with D possibly being TRBD1 (6 bases). V lost 3 bases and J 0 bases, leaving 17 bases between the germline ends. The germline CDR1 and CDR2 sequences are KGHDR and SFDVKD. This CDR3 has 18 residues. CDR3 coding DNA: TGTGCCACCAGTGATGCCACCTCAGTACAGGGAGCCAAAAACATTCAGTACTTC. It translates to CATSDATSVQGAKNIQYF.

The rearrangement joins TRBV7-9 to TRBJ1-1; D is ambiguous. CDR3 size: 11 residues. The V and J ends lost 7 bases and 4 bases respectively, with 7 bases between them. The V gene's germline CDR1 is SEHNR and CDR2 FQNEAQ (reference sequence). The CDR3 DNA reads as TGTGCCAGCAACGAGGGCACTGAAGCTTTCTTT. Encoded protein: CASNEGTEAFF.

The V call is TRBV4-1, the J call TRBJ1-2; D is possibly TRBD1 (5 bases). The CDR3 sequence is 13 residues long. Germline lookup yields CDR1 MGHRA and CDR2 YSYEKL. Trimming cost V 1 base and J 6 bases, with 9 bases left between them. CDR3 DNA sequence: TGCGCCAGCAGCCAAGGGGGAGGGGATGGCTACACCTTC. Residues: CASSQGGGDGYTF.

The chain carries TRBV5-1 and TRBJ2-2, with unresolved D. Germline V lookup: CDR1 SGHRS, CDR2 YFSETQ. V gave up 1 base and J gave up 0 bases, with 4 bases separating them. The CDR3 loop spans 14 amino acids. The CDR3 coding sequence is TGCGCCAGCAGCTTGTCCTCGAACACCGGGGAGCTGTTTTTT. Protein sequence: CASSLSSNTGELFF.

J is TRBJ2-7 and V is TRBV19, with TRBD1 identical over 8 bases. The CDR3 sequence is 15 residues long. The ends lost 6 bases at V and 4 bases at J; junction bases unmatched: 11. Germline CDR1 is LNHDA and CDR2 is SQIVND (reference sequence). CDR3 sequence reads: CASSRRGQGMYEQYF. CDR3 nucleotide sequence: TGTGCCAGTAGCCGCCGAGGACAGGGAATGTACGAGCAGTACTTC. Drawing the rest from reference TRBV19 and TRBJ2-7, the complete variable domain is DGGITQSPKYLFRKEGQNVTLSCEQNLNHDAMYWYRQDPGQGLRLIYYSQIVNDFQKGDIAEGYSVSREKKESFPLTVTSAQKNPTAFYLCASSRRGQGMYEQYFGPGTRLTVT.

The CDR3 loop is CATSETSGIWTQYF. The CDR3 DNA is TGTGCCACCAGTGAGACTAGCGGGATCTGGACCCAGTACTTC. V usage is TRBV24-1 and J usage is TRBJ2-5; TRBD2 matches at 11 bases. The J segment lost 7 bases and the V segment lost 4 bases, leaving 4 bases of the junction unmatched. This CDR3 contains 14 residues. Germline-derived CDR1 and CDR2 are KGHDR and SFDVKD.

This rearrangement joins TRBV27 to TRBJ2-7, with a possible D match to TRBD2 (6 bases). This CDR3 has 14 residues. Looked up from germline, CDR1 is MNHEY and CDR2 is SMNVEV (reference sequence). The V end was cut by 8 bases, the J end by 6 bases, with 20 bases between. In DNA form, the CDR3 reads TGTGCCAGCGCCGGGGACTGGGGATTGGGCGAGCAGTACTTC. This codes for CASAGDWGLGEQYF.

The chain carries TRBV7-8 and TRBJ2-1; D perhaps matches TRBD2 (5 bases). This CDR3 is 15 amino acids long. Germline CDR1 and CDR2: SGHVS and FQNEAQ. V lost 1 base to trimming and J lost 8 bases, with 15 bases between them. CDR3 residues: CASSLGEHGLDEQFF. CDR3 in DNA: TGTGCCAGCAGCTTAGGGGAGCACGGTTTGGATGAGCAGTTCTTC. Filled out from reference TRBV7-8 and TRBJ2-1, the complete variable domain reads GAGVSQSPRYKVAKRGQDVALRCDPISGHVSLFWYQQALGQGPEFLTYFQNEAQLDKSGLPSDRFFAERPEGSVSTLKIQRTQQEDSAVYLCASSLGEHGLDEQFFGPGTRLTVL.

The chain couples TRBV19 to TRBJ2-7; 7 bases are a match to TRBD1. The germline gives CDR1 LNHDA, CDR2 SQIVND (reference sequence). V gave up 5 bases and J gave up 5 bases; unmatched junction bases: 12. This CDR3 has 15 residues. CDR3 region: CASSPRQGRTHEQYF. Here the CDR3 DNA reads TGTGCCAGTAGTCCCCGACAGGGAAGAACCCACGAGCAGTACTTC.

This sequence joins TRBV3-1 (or the pseudogene TRBV3-2) and TRBJ2-5; D might be TRBD1 (6 bases). This CDR3 is built from 15 residues. V lost 0 bases to trimming and J lost 4 bases, with 12 bases between them. Per the germline V gene, CDR1 is LGHDT and CDR2 is YNNKEL (reference sequence). The CDR3 DNA follows: TGTGCCAGCAGCCAAGAGTACAGGGCCACAGAGACCCAGTACTTC. Amino acids: CASSQEYRATETQYF.

This clone has just one count. The CDR3 coding sequence is TGTGCCAGCAGCCAAGAACTGGGGCACACCGGGGAGCTGTTTTTT. Residues: CASSQELGHTGELFF. The chain carries TRBV4-2 and TRBJ2-2; maybe TRBD1 (5 bases). The CDR3 has 15 amino acids. Per germline, CDR1 LGHNA and CDR2 YNFKEQ. V was trimmed by 0 bases and J by 3 bases, leaving 8 bases between them.

The genes are TRBV12-3 or TRBV12-4 and TRBJ2-5; 10 bases match TRBD1. This CDR3 has 13 residues. V lost 7 bases, J lost 4 bases, and 3 bases stayed unmatched. The CDR3 DNA sequence: TGTGCCAGCAAGACAGGGGGCGGAGAGACCCAGTACTTC. Encoded protein: CASKTGGGETQYF.

The chain employs TRBV7-8 and TRBJ2-3; possibly TRBD1 for D (6 bases). This CDR3 region has 15 residues. Trimming shortened V by 1 base and J by 1 base, and 9 bases separated the two germline ends. Germline V CDR1 and CDR2: SGHVS, FQNEAQ. The CDR3 spells CASSLGAGGTDTQYF. The CDR3 coding sequence is TGTGCCAGCAGCTTAGGGGCAGGGGGCACAGATACGCAGTATTTT.

The J gene is TRBJ2-3, the V gene TRBV18; possibly TRBD2 for D (6 bases). Germline assignment: CDR1 KGHSH and CDR2 LQKENI. This CDR3 comprises 16 residues. V gave up 3 bases and J gave up 4 bases, with 17 bases separating them. This chain's CDR3 is CASSPFDSSGADTQYF. The CDR3 bases are TGTGCCAGCTCACCTTTCGACTCCTCGGGGGCAGATACGCAGTATTTT.

The chain recombines TRBV10-3 with TRBJ2-7; 13 bases are a match to TRBD2. The CDR3 is 23 residues long. With V trimmed by 0 bases and J by 3 bases, 23 bases remained unmatched. Per germline, CDR1 ENHRY and CDR2 SYGVKD. The CDR3 protein is CAISESRTSGSWGENIIFYEQYF. The CDR3 DNA follows: TGTGCCATCAGTGAGTCTAGGACTAGCGGGAGTTGGGGTGAAAACATAATATTCTACGAGCAGTACTTC.

CDR3 in amino acids: CASTWDLDEQYF. In nucleotides, the CDR3 is TGCGCCAGCACCTGGGACTTAGACGAGCAGTACTTC. The chain combines TRBV10-1 with TRBJ2-7; D might be TRBD2 (6 bases). This CDR3 spans 12 amino acids. Germline V gene data show CDR1 as WNHNN and CDR2 as SYGVQD (reference sequence). V was shortened by 7 bases and J by 5 bases, with 12 bases between the two germline ends.

This chain uses TRBV27 with TRBJ2-1; TRBD2 matches 13 bases. Trimming took 5 bases from V and 6 from J; bases not matched to a gene: 10. The germline CDR1 and CDR2 sequences are MNHEY and SMNVEV (reference sequence). The CDR3 covers 17 residues. In DNA form, the CDR3 reads TGTGCCAGCAGTGGACTAGCGGGAGCTCGTGGTCCCAATGAGCAGTTCTTC. The encoded protein is CASSGLAGARGPNEQFF.

This clone was counted once. V is TRBV28 and J is TRBJ1-2; 7 bases align to TRBD1. The CDR3 is made up of 14 amino acids. V lost 2 bases and J lost 5; bases outside the gene matches: 5. Germline V lookup: CDR1 MDHEN, CDR2 SYDVKM. The CDR3 DNA sequence: TGTGCCAGCAGTTTAGCGACAGGGATGTATGGCTACACCTTC. It codes for CASSLATGMYGYTF.

The gene calls are TRBV19 and TRBJ2-7; possible D gene TRBD2, 5 bases. V was shortened by 1 base and J by 2 bases, with 15 bases between the two germline ends. In germline, CDR1 is LNHDA, CDR2 SQIVND (reference sequence). The CDR3 length is 16 residues. The CDR3 loop is CASSIGGHSDPYEQYF. The CDR3 DNA reads as TGTGCCAGTAGTATAGGCGGGCACTCTGACCCCTACGAGCAGTACTTC.

V and J are TRBV24-1 and TRBJ2-1; the match to TRBD1 covers 7 bases. V shed 6 bases and J 8 bases; nucleotides not matched to a gene: 15. In germline, CDR1 is KGHDR, CDR2 SFDVKD. CDR3 length: 16 residues. CDR3 sequence (DNA): TGTGCCACCAGTTGGTCCAGGGACAGTTTCGGCCATGAGCAGTTCTTC. This codes for CATSWSRDSFGHEQFF.